These 22 T cell receptor beta chains share one sample of origin, sequenced in a study of blood T cell repertoires in COVID-19 (dated by TCRdb to about 2020). The library was made by the immunoSEQ multiplex PCR assay. This is the immuneACCESS table as TCRdb keeps it, with only in-frame sequences that have V and J called. A part of the clones is gone; compared with another copy, unresolved V genes explain less than half, and the rest is unexplained. For this sample there are fewer than 200,000 clones; roughly 80% appear just once. About 1.6% of the sample comes from the top ten. The source material was peripheral blood. The receptors were sampled from a human donor in a cohort sampled during active COVID-19.

The rearrangement joins TRBV11-2 to TRBJ2-5, with a weak D call TRBD2 (6 bases). This CDR3 is 15 amino acids long. V lost 1 base to trimming and J lost 4 bases, with 13 bases between them. Germline V gene sequence: CDR1 SGHAT, CDR2 FQNNGV. The CDR3, as DNA: TGTGCCAGCAGCTTAGTATCGGTGGGGGGAGAGACCCAGTACTTC. Protein sequence: CASSLVSVGGETQYF.

This clone was observed once. This chain joins TRBV10-3 and TRBJ2-1; D is ambiguous. The germline CDR1 and CDR2 sequences are ENHRY and SYGVKD. This CDR3 contains 14 residues. Trimming took 5 bases from V and 8 from J, leaving 16 bases between them. The CDR3 spells CAISSGPLADEQFF. The CDR3 DNA reads as TGTGCCATCAGTTCCGGCCCCCTGGCGGATGAGCAGTTCTTC.

Here the CDR3 reads CASSGGTEAFF. As DNA, the CDR3 is TGTGCCAGCTCGGGGGGGACTGAAGCTTTCTTT. The chain joins TRBV18 to TRBJ1-1, with D tentatively TRBD1 (5 bases). The V gene lost 6 bases and the J gene lost 5 bases, with 7 bases spanning the gap. The germline gives CDR1 KGHSH, CDR2 LQKENI. CDR3 length: 11 amino acids. The variable domain in full, completed from reference TRBV18 and TRBJ1-1, reads NAGVMQNPRHLVRRRGQEARLRCSPMKGHSHVYWYRQLPEEGLKFMVYLQKENIIDESGMPKERFSAEFPKEGPSILRIQQVVRGDSAAYFCASSGGTEAFFGQGTRLTVV.

The chain couples TRBV6-5 to TRBJ1-2; 8 bases map to TRBD1. The CDR3 sequence is 16 residues long. Germline V gives CDR1 MNHEY, CDR2 SVGAGI. J lost 8 bases, V lost 0 bases, and 11 bases had no gene match. The CDR3 loop reads CASSYSIHQGAGGYTF. CDR3 sequence (DNA): TGTGCCAGCAGTTACTCGATTCACCAGGGGGCGGGAGGCTACACCTTC.

The genes are TRBV2 and TRBJ2-7; the D gene is possibly TRBD2 (6 bases). With 7 bases removed from V and 6 bases from J, the gap between germline ends came to 13 bases. CDR3 length: 12 residues. In germline, CDR1 is SNHLY, CDR2 FYNNEI. The CDR3 reads CASTWRGGEQYF. DNA of the CDR3: TGTGCCAGCACCTGGCGGGGAGGCGAGCAGTACTTC. Filled out from reference TRBV2 and TRBJ2-7, the complete variable domain reads EPEVTQTPSHQVTQMGQEVILRCVPISNHLYFYWYRQILGQKVEFLVSFYNNEISEKSEIFDDQFSVERPDGSNFTLKIRSTKLEDSAMYFCASTWRGGEQYFGPGTRLTVT.

This chain connects TRBV27 to TRBJ2-1; maybe TRBD1 (6 bases). The length of the CDR3 is 17 residues. Trimming shortened V by 3 bases and J by 2 bases, and 17 bases separated the two germline ends. CDR1 and CDR2 from the germline V gene are MNHEY and SMNVEV (reference sequence). The CDR3 region is CASSLRSDRIPYNEQFF. DNA of the CDR3: TGTGCCAGCAGTTTGAGAAGCGACAGGATCCCCTACAATGAGCAGTTCTTC.

The V gene is TRBV5-1, the J gene TRBJ1-1, with D maybe TRBD1 (6 bases). V gave up 5 bases and J gave up 1 base, with 12 bases separating them. Germline CDR1 SGHRS, CDR2 YFSETQ. CDR3 length: 14 amino acids. DNA for the CDR3: TGCGCCAGCAGGACCGGGACAACGAACACTGAAGCTTTCTTT. It translates to CASRTGTTNTEAFF. Full variable domain (missing parts from reference TRBV5-1 and TRBJ1-1): KAGVTQTPRYLIKTRGQQVTLSCSPISGHRSVSWYQQTPGQGLQFLFEYFSETQRNKGNFPGRFSGRQFSNSRSEMNVSTLELGDSALYLCASRTGTTNTEAFFGQGTRLTVV.

The chain carries TRBV7-3 and TRBJ2-7; D is unresolved. Per the germline V gene, CDR1 is SGHTA and CDR2 is FQGTGA. The CDR3 spans 15 residues. V was shortened by 0 bases and J by 0 bases, with 9 bases between the two germline ends. The CDR3 loop is CASSLTPISSYEQYF. The CDR3 DNA sequence: TGTGCCAGCAGCTTAACCCCCATTTCCTCCTACGAGCAGTACTTC.

The rearrangement links TRBV7-2 to TRBJ2-5; no definite D call. The CDR3 runs 14 residues. Germline CDR1 and CDR2: SGHTA and FQGNSA. V lost 2 bases, J lost 0 bases, and 7 bases lay in between. CDR3 nucleotide sequence: TGTGCCAGCAGCTTATACGGAGACCAAGAGACCCAGTACTTC. It translates to CASSLYGDQETQYF.

The rearrangement links TRBV4-1 to TRBJ1-2; possibly TRBD1 for D (6 bases). Germline values: CDR1 MGHRA, CDR2 YSYEKL. The CDR3 totals 16 residues. With 3 bases removed from V and 6 bases from J, the gap between germline ends came to 20 bases. DNA for the CDR3: TGCGCCAGCAGCCAGGACGACAGGCTGGGGAGTGATGGCTACACCTTC. Amino acids: CASSQDDRLGSDGYTF.

This sequence joins TRBV27 and TRBJ1-2; a weak D match, TRBD1 (6 bases). Germline values: CDR1 MNHEY, CDR2 SMNVEV (reference sequence). Trimming took 7 bases from V and 5 from J, leaving 20 bases between them. This CDR3 is built from 15 residues. The CDR3 here is CASTLRGAQGYGYTF. Written as DNA, the CDR3 is TGTGCCAGCACCCTCCGGGGGGCTCAGGGGTATGGCTACACCTTC.

This sequence joins TRBV9 and TRBJ2-7, with TRBD1 as a possible D gene (6 bases). CDR1 and CDR2 (germline): SGDLS, YYNGEE. This CDR3 is built from 15 residues. The ends were cut back, 0 bases at V and 1 base at J, with 11 bases in the middle. The CDR3 DNA reads as TGTGCCAGCAGCGTAGGACCAGACAGGTCCTACGAGCAGTACTTC. Its translation is CASSVGPDRSYEQYF.

The chain couples TRBV23-1 to TRBJ1-6, with a possible D match to TRBD1 (5 bases). Being an ORF, TRBV23-1 has a function that is uncertain. The CDR3 is 15 amino acids. V was cut by 2 bases and J by 2 bases, with 7 bases left in between. CDR3 loop: CASSQRGTYNSPLHF. The CDR3 DNA is TGCGCCAGCAGTCAAAGGGGTACCTATAATTCACCCCTCCACTTT.

This clone was recorded once. The chain is built from TRBV12-3 or TRBV12-4 and TRBJ2-7; 7 bases fit TRBD1. The V segment lost 6 bases and the J segment 3 bases; nucleotides outside the gene matches: 5. The CDR3 runs 13 residues. CDR3 protein: CASSPTGIYEQYF. The CDR3, as DNA: TGTGCCAGCAGCCCGACAGGGATCTACGAGCAGTACTTC.

The genes are TRBV5-6 and TRBJ1-1, with D perhaps matching TRBD1 (6 bases). The CDR3 is 14 amino acids. Germline V CDR1 and CDR2: SGHDT, YYEEEE. The ends were cut back, 2 bases at V and 4 bases at J, with 12 bases in the middle. The CDR3 DNA follows: TGTGCCAGCAGCTTCTGGGCCAGGGGCACTGAAGCTTTCTTT. Translated, it gives CASSFWARGTEAFF.

V gene TRBV6-6 combines with J gene TRBJ1-5, with a weak D call TRBD1 (5 bases). This CDR3 is 14 amino acids long. Trimming cost V 8 bases and J 2 bases, with 13 bases left between them. Germline V gene data show CDR1 as MNHNY and CDR2 as SVGAGI (reference sequence). The CDR3, as DNA: TGTGCCAGCGGGTCCGACAGACGCAATCAGCCCCAGCATTTT. Translating it yields CASGSDRRNQPQHF.

This rearrangement joins TRBV9 to TRBJ2-5; D is perhaps TRBD2 (6 bases). Trimming took off 4 bases at V and 2 bases at J, with 15 bases between the two ends. CDR1 and CDR2 (germline): SGDLS, YYNGEE. The CDR3 runs to 15 residues. The CDR3 reads CASSTPTRTQETQYF. In nucleotides, the CDR3 is TGTGCCAGCAGCACCCCGACTAGAACACAAGAGACCCAGTACTTC.

The chain recombines TRBV19 with TRBJ2-7; TRBD2 might be the D (9 bases). The CDR3 runs 16 residues. The V and J ends lost 7 bases and 3 bases respectively, with 22 bases between them. Germline values: CDR1 LNHDA, CDR2 SQIVND (reference sequence). The CDR3 here is CASNTGGVSGSYEQYF. Here the CDR3 DNA reads TGTGCCAGTAATACAGGGGGAGTTAGCGGGAGCTACGAGCAGTACTTC.

The chain is built from TRBV7-9 and TRBJ1-4; D may be TRBD1 (5 bases). The V gene lost 2 bases and the J gene lost 1 base, with 8 bases spanning the gap. Germline V gene data show CDR1 as SEHNR and CDR2 as FQNEAQ (reference sequence). The CDR3 consists of 15 residues. The CDR3 nucleotides read TGTGCCAGCAGCTTAACAGGCGTAACTAATGAAAAACTGTTTTTT. Translating gives CASSLTGVTNEKLFF. The full variable domain, rest sourced from reference TRBV7-9 and TRBJ1-4, is DTGVSQNPRHKITKRGQNVTFRCDPISEHNRLYWYRQTLGQGPEFLTYFQNEAQLEKSRLLSDRFSAERPKGSFSTLEIQRTEQGDSAMYLCASSLTGVTNEKLFFGSGTQLSVL.

V usage is TRBV11-3 and J usage is TRBJ1-2, with D possibly matching TRBD1 (5 bases). The ends were cut back, 3 bases at V and 4 bases at J, with 9 bases in the middle. This CDR3 spans 13 amino acids. Germline loops: CDR1 SGHNT, CDR2 YENEEA. The CDR3 here is CASSLWGLYGYTF. CDR3 sequence (DNA): TGTGCCAGCAGCTTGTGGGGCCTCTATGGCTACACCTTC.

The DNA of the CDR3 is TGTGCCAGTAGTATACACGGCGGAGGATCGAGCGATCGGCCCTACGAGCAGTACTTC. This encodes CASSIHGGGSSDRPYEQYF. J is TRBJ2-7 and V is TRBV19; D possibly corresponds to TRBD2 (5 bases). CDR1 is LNHDA and CDR2 is SQIVND in the germline V gene (reference sequence). The germline V and J ends were trimmed by 2 bases and 2 bases, with 25 bases remaining between them. CDR3 size: 19 residues.

The chain uses TRBV28 and TRBJ1-3; D possibly corresponds to TRBD1 (5 bases). V lost 5 bases and J lost 0, with 8 bases in between. The CDR3 contains 14 residues. Germline values: CDR1 MDHEN, CDR2 SYDVKM. Here the CDR3 DNA reads TGTGCCAGCAGTATCGGGGGCTCTGGAAACACCATATATTTT. Residues: CASSIGGSGNTIYF. Full variable domain (remainder filled in from reference TRBV28 and TRBJ1-3): DVKVTQSSRYLVKRTGEKVFLECVQDMDHENMFWYRQDPGLGLRLIYFSYDVKMKEKGDIPEGYSVSREKKERFSLILESASTNQTSMYLCASSIGGSGNTIYFGEGSWLTVV.